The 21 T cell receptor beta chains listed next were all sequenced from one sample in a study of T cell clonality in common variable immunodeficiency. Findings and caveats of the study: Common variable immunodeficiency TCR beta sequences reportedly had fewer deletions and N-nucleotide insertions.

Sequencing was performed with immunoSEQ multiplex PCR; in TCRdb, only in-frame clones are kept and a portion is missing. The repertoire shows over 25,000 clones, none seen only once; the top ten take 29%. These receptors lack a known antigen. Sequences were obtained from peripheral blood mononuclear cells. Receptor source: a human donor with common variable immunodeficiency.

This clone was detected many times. The CDR3 loop reads CASVLIRGGRVTDTQYF. The covered CDR3 bases are TGCGCCAGCGTGCTTATACGGGGGGGCCGGGTAACAGATACG. The chain links TRBV23-1 to TRBJ2-3, with 8 positions matching TRBD2. From the germline J gene comes the end of the CDR3, since the read stops 3 residues before it. TRBV23-1 is known as an ORF, though its function is uncertain. V shed 8 bases and J 3 bases; nucleotides not matched to a gene: 16. CDR3 length: 17 residues.

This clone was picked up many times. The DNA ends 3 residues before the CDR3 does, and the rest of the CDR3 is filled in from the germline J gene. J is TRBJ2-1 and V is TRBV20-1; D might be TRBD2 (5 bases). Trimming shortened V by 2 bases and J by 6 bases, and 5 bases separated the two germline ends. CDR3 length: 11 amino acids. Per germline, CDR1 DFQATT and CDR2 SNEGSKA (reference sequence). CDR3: CSARTSNEQFF. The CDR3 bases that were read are TGCAGTGCTAGAACTAGCAATGAG.

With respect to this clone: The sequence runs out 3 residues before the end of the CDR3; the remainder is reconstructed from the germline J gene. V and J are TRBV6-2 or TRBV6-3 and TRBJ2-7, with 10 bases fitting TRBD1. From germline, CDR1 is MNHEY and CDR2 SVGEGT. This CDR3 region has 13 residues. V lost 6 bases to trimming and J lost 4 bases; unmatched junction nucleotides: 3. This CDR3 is CASSRDRGYEQYF. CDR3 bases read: TGTGCCAGCAGCCGGGACAGGGGTTACGAG.

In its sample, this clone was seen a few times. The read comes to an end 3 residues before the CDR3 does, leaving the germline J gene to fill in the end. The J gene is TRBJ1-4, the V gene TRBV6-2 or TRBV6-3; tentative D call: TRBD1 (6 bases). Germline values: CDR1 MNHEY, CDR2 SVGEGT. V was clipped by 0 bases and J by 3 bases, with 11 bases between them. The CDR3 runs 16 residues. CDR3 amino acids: CASSYSTGQPNEKLFF. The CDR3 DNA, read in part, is TGTGCCAGCAGTTACTCGACGGGACAACCTAATGAAAAA.

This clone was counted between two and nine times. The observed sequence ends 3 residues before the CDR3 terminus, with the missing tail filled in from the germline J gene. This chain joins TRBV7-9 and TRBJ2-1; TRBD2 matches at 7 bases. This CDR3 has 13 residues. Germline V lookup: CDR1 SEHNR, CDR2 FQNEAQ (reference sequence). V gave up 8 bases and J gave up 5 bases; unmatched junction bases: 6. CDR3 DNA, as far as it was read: TGTGCCAGCGGGGGAGCGGGACACAATGAG. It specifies CASGGAGHNE. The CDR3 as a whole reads CASGGAGHNEQFF.

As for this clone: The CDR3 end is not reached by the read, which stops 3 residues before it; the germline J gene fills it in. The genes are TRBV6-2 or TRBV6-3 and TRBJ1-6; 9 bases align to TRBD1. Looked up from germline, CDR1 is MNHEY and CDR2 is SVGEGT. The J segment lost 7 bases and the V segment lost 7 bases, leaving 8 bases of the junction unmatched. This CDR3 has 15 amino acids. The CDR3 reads CASTRGGQGNSPLHF. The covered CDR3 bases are TGTGCCAGCACCCGGGGGGGACAGGGAAATTCACCC.

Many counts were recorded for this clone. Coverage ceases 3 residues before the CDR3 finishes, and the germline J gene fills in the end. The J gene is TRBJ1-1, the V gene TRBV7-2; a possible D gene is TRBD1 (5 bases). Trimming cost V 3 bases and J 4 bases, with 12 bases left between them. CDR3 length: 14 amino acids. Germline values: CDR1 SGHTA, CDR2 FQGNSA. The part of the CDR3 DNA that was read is TGTGCCAGCAGCTTCCGACAGTTCGCCACTGAA. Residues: CASSFRQFATE. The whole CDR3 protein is CASSFRQFATEAFF.

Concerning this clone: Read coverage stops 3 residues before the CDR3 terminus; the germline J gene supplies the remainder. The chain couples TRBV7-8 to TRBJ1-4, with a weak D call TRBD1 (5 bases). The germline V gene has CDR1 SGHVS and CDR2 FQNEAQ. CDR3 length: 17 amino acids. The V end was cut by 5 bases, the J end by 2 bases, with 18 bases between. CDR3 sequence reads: CASSRVAGRTTNEKLFF. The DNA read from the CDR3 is TGTGCCAGCAGCCGGGTGGCAGGGAGGACGACTAATGAAAAA. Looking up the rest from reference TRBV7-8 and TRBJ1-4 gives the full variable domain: GAGVSQSPRYKVAKRGQDVALRCDPISGHVSLFWYQQALGQGPEFLTYFQNEAQLDKSGLPSDRFFAERPEGSVSTLKIQRTQQEDSAVYLCASSRVAGRTTNEKLFFGSGTQLSVL.

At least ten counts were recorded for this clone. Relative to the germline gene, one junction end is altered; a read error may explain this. CDR3 amino acids: CASSLVGGYETQYF. CDR3 bases read: TGTGCTAGCAGCTTAGTGGGGGGATATGAGACC. V and J are TRBV7-7 and TRBJ2-5, with D maybe TRBD2 (6 bases). The read stops 3 residues short of the end of the CDR3; the missing end is completed from the germline J gene. This CDR3 comprises 14 residues. Germline V CDR1 and CDR2: SSHAT, FNYEAQ (reference sequence).

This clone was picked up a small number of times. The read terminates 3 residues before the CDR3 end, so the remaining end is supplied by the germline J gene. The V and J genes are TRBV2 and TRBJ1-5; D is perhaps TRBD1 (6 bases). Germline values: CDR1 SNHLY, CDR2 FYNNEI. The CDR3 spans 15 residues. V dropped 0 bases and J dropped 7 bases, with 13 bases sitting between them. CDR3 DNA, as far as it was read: TGTGCCAGCAGTGAAGCGAGGGGGAGGGGACAGCCC. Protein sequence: CASSEARGRGQP. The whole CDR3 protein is CASSEARGRGQPQHF. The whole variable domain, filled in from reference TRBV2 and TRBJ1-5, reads EPEVTQTPSHQVTQMGQEVILRCVPISNHLYFYWYRQILGQKVEFLVSFYNNEISEKSEIFDDQFSVERPDGSNFTLKIRSTKLEDSAMYFCASSEARGRGQPQHFGDGTRLSIL.

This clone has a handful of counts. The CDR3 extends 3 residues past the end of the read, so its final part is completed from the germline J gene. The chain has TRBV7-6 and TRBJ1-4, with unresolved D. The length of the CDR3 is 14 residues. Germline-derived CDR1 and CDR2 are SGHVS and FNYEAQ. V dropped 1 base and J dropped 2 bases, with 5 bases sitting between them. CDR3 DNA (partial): TGTGCCAGCAGCTTAGGCAGTACTAATGAAAAA. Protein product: CASSLGSTNEK. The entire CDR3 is CASSLGSTNEKLFF.

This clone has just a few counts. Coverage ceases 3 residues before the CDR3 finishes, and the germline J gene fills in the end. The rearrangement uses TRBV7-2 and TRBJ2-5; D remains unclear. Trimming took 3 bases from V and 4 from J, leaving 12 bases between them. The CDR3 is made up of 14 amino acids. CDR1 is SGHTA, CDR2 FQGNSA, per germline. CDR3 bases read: TGTGCCAGCAGCTTCCGGGTCTCTCGAGAGACC. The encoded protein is CASSFRVSRET. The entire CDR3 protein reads CASSFRVSRETQYF.

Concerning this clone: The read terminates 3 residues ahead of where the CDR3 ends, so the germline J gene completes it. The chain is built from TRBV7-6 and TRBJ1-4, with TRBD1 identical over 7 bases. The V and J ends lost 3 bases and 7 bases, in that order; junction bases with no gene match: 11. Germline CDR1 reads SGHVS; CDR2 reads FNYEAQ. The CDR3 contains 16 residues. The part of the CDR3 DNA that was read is TGTGCCAGCAGCTTGGGGGAAAGGGGGCTTGGTGAAAAA. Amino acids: CASSLGERGLGEK. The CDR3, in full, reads CASSLGERGLGEKLFF.

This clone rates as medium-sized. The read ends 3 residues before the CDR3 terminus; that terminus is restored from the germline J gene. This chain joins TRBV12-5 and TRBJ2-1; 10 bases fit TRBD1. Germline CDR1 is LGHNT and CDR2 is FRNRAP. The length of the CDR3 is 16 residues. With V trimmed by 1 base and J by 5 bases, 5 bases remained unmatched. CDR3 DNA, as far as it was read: TGTGCTAGTGGTTTGGCCCCCGGGACAGGGGACAATGAG. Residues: CASGLAPGTGDNE. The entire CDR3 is CASGLAPGTGDNEQFF.

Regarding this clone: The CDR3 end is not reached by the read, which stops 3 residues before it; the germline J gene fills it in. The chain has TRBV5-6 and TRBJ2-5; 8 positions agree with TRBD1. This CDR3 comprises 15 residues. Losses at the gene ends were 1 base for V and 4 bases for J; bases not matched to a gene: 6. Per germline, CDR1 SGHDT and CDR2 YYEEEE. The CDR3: CASSLWQGAGETQYF. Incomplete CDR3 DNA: TGTGCCAGCAGCTTGTGGCAGGGGGCCGGAGAGACC.

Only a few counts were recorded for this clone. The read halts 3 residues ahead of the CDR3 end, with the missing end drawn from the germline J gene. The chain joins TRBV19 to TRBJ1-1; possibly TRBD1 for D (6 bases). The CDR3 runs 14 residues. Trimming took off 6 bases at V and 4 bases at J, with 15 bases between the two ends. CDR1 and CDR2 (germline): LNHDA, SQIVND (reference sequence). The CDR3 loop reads CASRGSGQSTEAFF. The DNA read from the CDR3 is TGTGCCAGTAGAGGCAGCGGACAGAGCACTGAA.

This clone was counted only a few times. The CDR3 DNA, read in part, is TGTGCCAGTACCTTCCGGGACAGGGAGTATGGC. Its protein is CASTFRDREYG. The entire CDR3 protein is CASTFRDREYGYTF. The chain recombines TRBV19 with TRBJ1-2; 9 positions match TRBD1. The read is 3 residues too short to cover the CDR3 end, so that end is filled in from the germline J gene. The CDR3 contains 14 residues. The germline gives CDR1 LNHDA, CDR2 SQIVND (reference sequence). Trimming removed 7 bases from V and 5 bases from J; junction bases left unmatched: 8.

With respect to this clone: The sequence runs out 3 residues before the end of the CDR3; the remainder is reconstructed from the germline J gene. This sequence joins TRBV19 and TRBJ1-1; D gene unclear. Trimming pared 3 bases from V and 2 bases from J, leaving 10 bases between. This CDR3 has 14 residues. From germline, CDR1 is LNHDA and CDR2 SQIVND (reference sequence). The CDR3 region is CASSIVQFNTEAFF. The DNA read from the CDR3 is TGTGCCAGTAGTATCGTCCAGTTTAACACTGAA.

The CDR3 here is CASSPTSGASYEQYF. CDR3 bases read: TGTGCCAGCTCCCCGACTAGCGGGGCAAGCTACGAG. This chain links TRBV18 with TRBJ2-7, with TRBD2 matching 11 bases. The CDR3 is cut off 3 residues early in the read; its end comes from the germline J gene. The CDR3 covers 15 residues. Per germline, CDR1 KGHSH and CDR2 LQKENI. V dropped 6 bases and J dropped 3; count of bases not matched to a gene: 7.

The covered CDR3 bases are TGTGCCAGCATTCCGACAGGGGAGGATGAAAAA. Its translation: CASIPTGEDEK. The whole CDR3 protein reads CASIPTGEDEKLFF. J is TRBJ1-4 and V is TRBV6-2 or TRBV6-3, with 8 bases aligning to TRBD1. The read terminates 3 residues ahead of where the CDR3 ends, so the germline J gene completes it. The CDR3 totals 14 residues. V lost 7 bases and J lost 6; bases outside the gene matches: 7. Germline V lookup: CDR1 MNHEY, CDR2 SVGEGT.

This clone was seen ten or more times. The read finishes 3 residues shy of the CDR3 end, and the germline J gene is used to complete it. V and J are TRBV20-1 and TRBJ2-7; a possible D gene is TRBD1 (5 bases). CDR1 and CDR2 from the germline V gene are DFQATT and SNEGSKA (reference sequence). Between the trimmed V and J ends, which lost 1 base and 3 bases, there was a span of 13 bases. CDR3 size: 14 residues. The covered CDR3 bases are TGCAGTGCTAGAGTACAGGCAGGTCTCTACGAG. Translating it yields CSARVQAGLYE. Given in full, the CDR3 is CSARVQAGLYEQYF.